This T cell receptor beta chain was captured by sequencing in a study of CD8 T cells in ankylosing spondylitis. V was pared by 1 base and J by 9 bases, with 9 bases between. This CDR3 is 12 amino acids long. CDR1 and CDR2 from the germline V gene are MNHNS and SASEGT. Via MiXCR, TCRdb re-called the 5' RACE reads, giving one row per CDR3 protein. Of about 240,000 distinct CDR3 sequences listed, over 8.5% are singletons. This clonotype was counted many times. This TCR came from a male donor with ankylosing spondylitis or in good health (not recorded which). J is TRBJ1-1 and V is TRBV6-1; D unclear. The specimen was blood, either unsorted or a sorted T cell fraction (not recorded which). The CDR3 region is CASSEVGIQAFF. The DNA for the CDR3 is TGTGCCAGCAGTGAAGTGGGGATTCAAGCTTTCTTT.